Sequencing of this TCR beta chain was carried out in a study of blood T cell repertoires in COVID-19. Participants were aged about 18 to 90 years, lived in 25 or so US areas, and enrolled virtually. Here immunoSEQ multiplex PCR was the method, and the copy in TCRdb shows in-frame clones only, minus some. The sample includes 350,000 to 550,000 clones, 87% seen only once; the top ten take nearly 2%. The clonotype originates from a woman between 18 and 29 years old with acute COVID-19. The sequencing input was PBMCs or T cells enriched from blood (not recorded which).

This chain's CDR3 is CAIRITTGNNSPLHF. In DNA, the CDR3 is TGTGCCATCAGGATAACGACAGGGAATAATTCACCCCTCCACTTT. The chain employs TRBV10-3 and TRBJ1-6, with 7 positions matching TRBD1. This CDR3 spans 15 amino acids. CDR1 is ENHRY, CDR2 SYGVKD, per germline. J gave up 5 bases and V 6 bases, and 7 bases lay outside the gene matches.